The 31 T cell receptor beta chains reported below all come from one sample, sequenced in a study of CD8 T cells in ankylosing spondylitis. Broader study findings: In ankylosing spondylitis blood, a motif of roughly 8 highly homologous TCR beta variants appeared characteristic.

TCRdb itself ran the 5' RACE reads through MiXCR, one entry per CDR3 protein. This table holds fewer than 450,000 distinct CDR3 sequences, roughly 17% found once. These receptors have no identified antigens. Sequencing used blood, either unsorted or a sorted T cell fraction (not recorded which). These receptors were taken from a male donor with ankylosing spondylitis.

The V and J genes are TRBV12-3 or TRBV12-4 and TRBJ1-4, with 7 bases identical to TRBD1. The CDR3 covers 15 residues. The trim removed 3 bases at V and 4 bases at J, leaving 5 bases unmatched. CDR3 residues: CASSLGQTFNEKLFF. In DNA, the CDR3 is TGTGCCAGCAGTTTGGGACAGACCTTTAATGAAAAACTGTTTTTT.

This clonotype came up a few times. The V and J genes are TRBV7-3 and TRBJ2-1, with D possibly being TRBD2 (7 bases). The germline V gene encodes CDR1 SGHTA and CDR2 FQGTGA. The CDR3 runs to 16 residues. V dropped 5 bases and J dropped 7 bases, with 21 bases sitting between them. Here the CDR3 reads CASSQRGGAAGNEQFF. The CDR3 DNA is TGTGCCAGCAGCCAACGTGGGGGGGCTGCCGGAAATGAGCAGTTCTTC.

This clonotype was found a few times. V usage is TRBV25-1 and J usage is TRBJ2-7; TRBD2 matches 7 bases. V was pared by 0 bases and J by 5 bases, with 13 bases of the junction left unmatched. The germline CDR1 and CDR2 sequences are MGHDK and SYGVNS. This CDR3 has 17 residues. The CDR3 DNA sequence: TGTGCCAGCAGTGAATATAGGGGTGGCGGACTAGGGCACGAGCAGTACTTC. The encoded protein is CASSEYRGGGLGHEQYF.

This clonotype was recorded a few times. The chain recombines TRBV5-1 with TRBJ2-3; D unresolved. This CDR3 comprises 15 residues. Germline V gene data show CDR1 as SGHRS and CDR2 as YFSETQ. The V gene lost 0 bases and the J gene lost 0 bases, with 8 bases spanning the gap. CDR3 residues: CASSLGGFSTDTQYF. For the CDR3, the DNA is TGCGCCAGCAGCTTGGGGGGATTTAGCACAGATACGCAGTATTTT.

This clonotype was detected only a few times. The rearrangement links TRBV20-1 to TRBJ2-5; D is unclear. The CDR3 loop spans 12 amino acids. Trimming left V 3 bases short and J 2 bases short, with 7 bases between. Germline assignment: CDR1 DFQATT and CDR2 SNEGSKA (reference sequence). The CDR3 region is CSASTNQETQYF. CDR3 nucleotides: TGCAGTGCTAGTACTAATCAAGAGACCCAGTACTTC.

V usage is TRBV7-8 and J usage is TRBJ1-5, with D perhaps TRBD1 (6 bases). CDR1 is SGHVS and CDR2 is FQNEAQ in the germline V gene. The CDR3 runs 16 residues. V lost 7 bases and J 6 bases, leaving 22 bases between the germline ends. The chain's CDR3 is CASTLERARGSQPQHF. The DNA of the CDR3 is TGTGCCAGCACCCTAGAAAGGGCCAGGGGCAGTCAGCCCCAGCATTTT.

The rearrangement links TRBV2 to TRBJ1-6, with D unresolved. V lost 6 bases and J 8 bases, leaving 14 bases between the germline ends. This CDR3 contains 14 residues. Per germline, CDR1 SNHLY and CDR2 FYNNEI. This CDR3 is CASRRAKGHSPLHF. Written as DNA, the CDR3 is TGTGCCAGCAGGAGGGCGAAGGGCCATTCACCCCTCCACTTT.

The rearrangement joins TRBV6-1 to TRBJ2-2; 8 bases align to TRBD2. Germline V gene data show CDR1 as MNHNS and CDR2 as SASEGT. The CDR3 loop spans 17 amino acids. Trimming took 6 bases from V and 0 from J; bases not matched to a gene: 9. The CDR3 is CASRTSASLTNTGELFF. CDR3 nucleotides: TGTGCCAGCAGGACTAGCGCGAGTCTAACGAACACCGGGGAGCTGTTTTTT.

V and J are TRBV7-9 and TRBJ1-1; no clear D gene. Germline V gene lookup returns CDR1 SEHNR and CDR2 FQNEAQ (reference sequence). The CDR3 spans 13 residues. Deletions cut 6 bases from V and 1 base from J, with 9 bases between. In DNA form, the CDR3 reads TGTGCCAGCAGTAGCTGGGAGAACACTGAAGCTTTCTTT. Protein product: CASSSWENTEAFF.

Ten or more counts support this clonotype. This chain uses TRBV10-3 with TRBJ2-4; the match to TRBD1 covers 9 bases. CDR3 length equals 14 residues. Per germline, CDR1 ENHRY and CDR2 SYGVKD. V shed 4 bases, J shed 4 bases, and the junction held 2 bases outside the gene matches. The CDR3: CAISGGTGKNIQYF. In DNA form, the CDR3 reads TGTGCCATCAGTGGGGGGACAGGGAAAAACATTCAGTACTTC.

This clonotype has only a few counts. This chain uses TRBV6-1 with TRBJ1-3; the D gene is possibly TRBD1 (6 bases). The ends were cut back, 5 bases at V and 2 bases at J, with 7 bases in the middle. Germline CDR1 and CDR2: MNHNS and SASEGT. CDR3 length equals 13 residues. The CDR3 protein is CASSRDTGNTIYF. CDR3 nucleotide sequence: TGTGCCAGCAGTCGGGACACTGGAAACACCATATATTTT.

This clonotype was counted between two and nine times. The V gene is TRBV7-9, the J gene TRBJ2-2, with 9 bases matching TRBD1. The V segment lost 6 bases and the J segment 5 bases; nucleotides outside the gene matches: 10. CDR3 size: 16 residues. Germline loops: CDR1 SEHNR, CDR2 FQNEAQ (reference sequence). The CDR3: CASRTRDRVGTGELFF. In nucleotides, the CDR3 is TGTGCCAGCAGAACCCGGGACAGGGTAGGGACCGGGGAGCTGTTTTTT.

This clonotype appeared many times. This rearrangement joins TRBV12-3 or TRBV12-4 to TRBJ1-5; D may be TRBD1 (5 bases). Trimming left V 6 bases short and J 2 bases short, with 20 bases between. The length of the CDR3 is 17 residues. CDR3 residues: CASSPSPGPSGNQPQHF. For the CDR3, the DNA is TGTGCCAGCAGCCCTTCCCCGGGGCCCTCAGGCAATCAGCCCCAGCATTTT.

This clonotype was observed a few times. The chain links TRBV12-3 or TRBV12-4 to TRBJ1-5, with 9 positions matching TRBD1. This CDR3 region has 17 residues. V lost 6 bases to trimming and J lost 0 bases; unmatched junction nucleotides: 9. For the CDR3, the DNA is TGTGCCAGCAGCCCACGACAGGGGGTTACTAGCAATCAGCCCCAGCATTTT. Translated: CASSPRQGVTSNQPQHF.

In this sample, this clonotype turned up many times. V and J are TRBV12-3 or TRBV12-4 and TRBJ2-3; 13 bases match TRBD2. CDR3 length: 16 residues. After removal of 5 bases from V and 4 bases from J, the junction contained 6 bases not matched to a gene. The CDR3 sequence: CASSPGTSGVSDTQYF. In DNA, the CDR3 is TGTGCCAGCAGTCCAGGGACTAGCGGGGTGTCAGATACGCAGTATTTT.

This clonotype was seen a handful of times. This sequence joins TRBV28 and TRBJ1-1, with 9 bases matching TRBD1. The CDR3 is made up of 12 amino acids. Germline lookup yields CDR1 MDHEN and CDR2 SYDVKM. Losses at the gene ends were 6 bases for V and 11 bases for J; bases not matched to a gene: 7. The CDR3 sequence is CASRAGQGTAFF. CDR3 coding DNA: TGTGCCAGCAGGGCAGGACAGGGGACGGCTTTCTTT.

This clonotype turned up a few times. The V call is TRBV2, the J call TRBJ2-7, with TRBD2 matching over 7 bases. Germline V gives CDR1 SNHLY, CDR2 FYNNEI. The CDR3 has 13 residues. J gave up 3 bases and V 6 bases, and 5 bases lay outside the gene matches. The CDR3, as DNA: TGTGCCAGCAGGAGGACTAGTAGCTACGAGCAGTACTTC. This codes for CASRRTSSYEQYF.

This clonotype occurred a few times. CDR3: CASSLAEWPKNEQFF. CDR3 nucleotide sequence: TGTGCCAGCAGCTTGGCCGAGTGGCCCAAAAATGAGCAGTTCTTC. The genes are TRBV5-5 and TRBJ2-1, with D uncertain. With 0 bases removed from V and 7 bases from J, the gap between germline ends came to 14 bases. CDR3 length: 15 amino acids. In germline, CDR1 is SGHKS, CDR2 YYEKEE (reference sequence). Complete variable domain (other parts from reference TRBV5-5 and TRBJ2-1): DAGVTQSPTHLIKTRGQQVTLRCSPISGHKSVSWYQQVLGQGPQFIFQYYEKEERGRGNFPDRFSARQFPNYSSELNVNALLLGDSALYLCASSLAEWPKNEQFFGPGTRLTVL.

This clonotype was seen ten or more times. The rearrangement joins TRBV27 to TRBJ1-6, with D tentatively TRBD1 (6 bases). Germline CDR1 is MNHEY and CDR2 is SMNVEV (reference sequence). The CDR3 runs to 14 residues. Deletions cut 5 bases from V and 5 bases from J, with 10 bases between. The CDR3 bases are TGTGCCAGCAGTCCCCGGACAGATAATTCACCCCTCCACTTT. Translation: CASSPRTDNSPLHF.

This clonotype was observed a few times. The chain combines TRBV27 with TRBJ2-7; a possible D gene is TRBD2 (6 bases). Trimming removed 2 bases from V and 5 bases from J, with 19 bases in between. The germline gives CDR1 MNHEY, CDR2 SMNVEV (reference sequence). The CDR3 consists of 16 residues. This CDR3 reads CASSLILGGEQNEQYF. The CDR3 DNA sequence: TGTGCCAGCAGTTTAATTCTTGGCGGGGAGCAGAACGAGCAGTACTTC.

A few counts support this clonotype. The rearrangement links TRBV12-5 to TRBJ2-1; no reliable D call. The length of the CDR3 is 15 residues. Per the germline V gene, CDR1 is LGHNT and CDR2 is FRNRAP. The V end lost 0 bases, the J end lost 4 bases, and 10 bases lay between the germline ends. The CDR3 spells CASGLVGQEYNEQFF. In nucleotides, the CDR3 is TGTGCTAGTGGTTTGGTTGGGCAGGAATACAATGAGCAGTTCTTC.

This clonotype was seen a few times. This chain uses TRBV5-1 with TRBJ2-7; possible D gene TRBD1, 7 bases. V lost 4 bases and J lost 3, with 11 bases in between. Germline V gene lookup returns CDR1 SGHRS and CDR2 YFSETQ. The CDR3 covers 13 residues. The CDR3 nucleotides are TGCGCCAGCAGCGCGGGACAGAGCTACGAGCAGTACTTC. Its translation: CASSAGQSYEQYF.

This clonotype was detected only a few times. The gene calls are TRBV7-2 and TRBJ2-5; 8 bases align to TRBD1. The germline V gene has CDR1 SGHTA and CDR2 FQGNSA. J was trimmed by 5 bases and V by 5 bases; bases with no gene match: 4. The CDR3 covers 13 residues. The CDR3 reads CASSRRTGETQYF. The CDR3 nucleotides are TGTGCCAGCAGCCGCCGGACAGGGGAGACCCAGTACTTC.

V and J are TRBV29-1 and TRBJ2-3, with 8 bases identical to TRBD1. The CDR3 is 12 residues long. Germline CDR1 reads SQVTM; CDR2 reads ANQGSEA. V was clipped by 6 bases and J by 3 bases; unmatched bases: 2. The CDR3 spells CSVRQGTDTQYF. The CDR3 DNA is TGCAGCGTCAGACAGGGGACAGATACGCAGTATTTT.

This clonotype has just a few counts. This chain uses TRBV10-3 with TRBJ2-2; D unclear. CDR1 is ENHRY, CDR2 SYGVKD, per germline. This CDR3 has 14 amino acids. Trimming took off 9 bases at V and 7 bases at J, with 18 bases between the two ends. The CDR3 nucleotides read TGTGCCATAGGTCGGCAGGCCCGCGGCGGGGAGCTGTTTTTT. As protein: CAIGRQARGGELFF.

A few counts support this clonotype. The chain combines TRBV7-3 with TRBJ2-7; the D gene is possibly TRBD2 (5 bases). Deletions cut 2 bases from V and 2 bases from J, with 13 bases between. The CDR3 is made up of 15 amino acids. Germline CDR1 reads SGHTA; CDR2 reads FQGTGA. CDR3 in DNA: TGTGCCAGCAGCTTAGGGCTAGCCGCGACCTACGAGCAGTACTTC. Protein sequence: CASSLGLAATYEQYF.

This clonotype was seen a handful of times. The chain employs TRBV20-1 and TRBJ1-2; D is perhaps TRBD1 (6 bases). CDR1 DFQATT and CDR2 SNEGSKA come from the germline V gene (reference sequence). Trimming cost V 3 bases and J 0 bases, with 26 bases left between them. This CDR3 has 19 residues. The CDR3 reads CSASFTQGWSSWSNYGYTF. The CDR3 DNA sequence: TGCAGTGCTAGCTTCACACAGGGCTGGAGCTCCTGGTCTAACTATGGCTACACCTTC.

The chain carries TRBV4-1 and TRBJ1-4, with D maybe TRBD1 (5 bases). This CDR3 is 15 amino acids long. Germline-derived CDR1 and CDR2 are MGHRA and YSYEKL. V was cut by 4 bases and J by 8 bases, with 17 bases left in between. The CDR3 DNA sequence: TGCGCCAGCAGCCCGAGGGGCGGTGGGGAGGAAAAACTGTTTTTT. It codes for CASSPRGGGEEKLFF.

This clonotype occurred a few times. The chain couples TRBV11-1 to TRBJ2-4, with D tentatively TRBD2 (5 bases). Germline V lookup: CDR1 SGHAT, CDR2 FQDESV (reference sequence). The V end was cut by 5 bases, the J end by 5 bases, with 19 bases between. CDR3 length: 16 residues. The CDR3 sequence is CASSPSLGSTENIQYF. The CDR3 DNA follows: TGTGCCAGCAGCCCCTCACTAGGATCGACCGAAAACATTCAGTACTTC. Full variable domain (rest looked up from reference TRBV11-1 and TRBJ2-4): EAEVAQSPRYKITEKSQAVAFWCDPISGHATLYWYRQILGQGPELLVQFQDESVVDDSQLPKDRFSAERLKGVDSTLKIQPAELGDSAMYLCASSPSLGSTENIQYFGAGTRLSVL.

Points on this clonotype: A read error may produce the germline difference seen at one junction end. The chain recombines TRBV11-2 with TRBJ2-7, with 16 bases fitting TRBD2. The germline CDR1 and CDR2 sequences are SGHAT and FQNNGV. CDR3 length: 19 amino acids. CDR3 amino acids: CASSSLPGTSGGASHEQYF. CDR3 in DNA: TGTGCCAGCAGCTCGTTACCAGGGACTAGCGGGGGGGCCTCCCACGAGCAGTACTTC.

CDR3 DNA: TGTGCCAGCAGCCAAGAGAAAGTTTCTGGGGCCAACGTCCTGACTTTC. This gives the protein CASSQEKVSGANVLTF. The chain carries TRBV3-1 and TRBJ2-6, with no clear D. CDR3 length: 16 amino acids. The V gene's germline CDR1 is LGHDT and CDR2 YNNKEL (reference sequence). The ends were cut back, 0 bases at V and 1 base at J, with 7 bases in the middle.